This is a list of T cell receptor beta chains from one sample in a study of T cells after yellow fever vaccination. One entry per CDR3 protein results from TCRdb running MiXCR on the 5' RACE reads. The repertoire has approximately 110,000 distinct CDR3 sequences, about 7.4% of them found once; the top ten carry about 2.7%. Specimen: CD4+ T cells sorted from PBMCs, collected around 10 days after the first yellow fever vaccination. The source is a man aged 18 to 29 who received the YFV17D yellow fever vaccine. Both conserved end residues are part of each CDR3. The order of the fields is D gene, V gene, J gene, clone size, CDR3 protein, CDR3 DNA. A D gene is named only where the DNA matches it firmly. Rows give clone size only sometimes, using once, few, many, or a class for an expanded clone.

D gene: TRBD2; V gene: TRBV29-1; J gene: TRBJ2-3; clone size: many; CDR3 protein: CSVDRTSGTQYF; CDR3 DNA: TGCAGCGTCGACCGGACTAGCGGCACGCAGTATTTT
D gene: NA; V gene: TRBV7-8; J gene: TRBJ1-4; clone size: many; CDR3 protein: CASSRPYEKLFF; CDR3 DNA: TGTGCCAGCAGCCGCCCTTATGAAAAACTGTTTTTT
D gene: TRBD2; V gene: TRBV5-5; J gene: TRBJ2-7; clone size: many; CDR3 protein: CASSFSFAGVYEQYF; CDR3 DNA: TGTGCCAGCAGCTTTTCCTTCGCGGGGGTCTACGAGCAGTACTTC
D gene: TRBD1; V gene: TRBV18; J gene: TRBJ2-3; clone size: many; CDR3 protein: CASSPPGGQGPDTQYF; CDR3 DNA: TGTGCCAGCTCACCACCGGGGGGACAGGGGCCAGATACGCAGTATTTT
D gene: TRBD2; V gene: TRBV20-1; J gene: TRBJ2-3; clone size: many; CDR3 protein: CSARTSGGERDTQYF; CDR3 DNA: TGCAGTGCTCGAACTAGCGGGGGGGAGAGAGATACGCAGTATTTT
D gene: NA; V gene: TRBV5-5; J gene: TRBJ2-7; clone size: NA; CDR3 protein: CASSRLQGFSYEQYF; CDR3 DNA: TGTGCCAGCAGCCGGCTCCAGGGATTCTCCTACGAGCAGTACTTC
D gene: NA; V gene: TRBV10-3; J gene: TRBJ2-2; clone size: NA; CDR3 protein: CAARRTENTGELFF; CDR3 DNA: TGTGCCGCTCGAAGGACTGAAAACACCGGGGAGCTGTTTTTT
D gene: TRBD1; V gene: TRBV6-5; J gene: TRBJ1-1; clone size: many; CDR3 protein: CASSYDNRGGTEAFF; CDR3 DNA: TGTGCCAGCAGTTATGACAACAGGGGCGGCACTGAAGCTTTCTTT
D gene: NA; V gene: TRBV7-6; J gene: TRBJ1-5; clone size: many; CDR3 protein: CASSPRSRGLSNQPQHF; CDR3 DNA: TGTGCCAGCAGCCCCCGGTCCCGGGGACTTAGCAATCAGCCCCAGCATTTT
D gene: TRBD1; V gene: TRBV7-3; J gene: TRBJ2-3; clone size: many; CDR3 protein: CASSSDRGADTQYF; CDR3 DNA: TGTGCCAGCAGCTCGGACAGGGGAGCAGATACGCAGTATTTT
D gene: NA; V gene: TRBV3-1; J gene: TRBJ1-5; clone size: many; CDR3 protein: CASSPQGFSQPQHF; CDR3 DNA: TGTGCCAGCAGCCCACAGGGTTTCAGTCAGCCCCAGCATTTT
D gene: TRBD2; V gene: TRBV2; J gene: TRBJ2-1; clone size: many; CDR3 protein: CASRELAGGVYNEQFF; CDR3 DNA: TGTGCCAGCAGGGAACTAGCGGGGGGTGTATACAATGAGCAGTTCTTC
D gene: NA; V gene: TRBV7-2; J gene: TRBJ1-5; clone size: many; CDR3 protein: CASSPRGGSNQPQHF; CDR3 DNA: TGTGCCAGCAGCCCTAGGGGGGGTAGCAATCAGCCCCAGCATTTT
D gene: NA; V gene: TRBV5-6; J gene: TRBJ2-1; clone size: many; CDR3 protein: CASSFFSPGDTRFF; CDR3 DNA: TGTGCCAGCAGCTTCTTCTCTCCGGGAGACACTCGGTTCTTC
D gene: NA; V gene: TRBV7-3; J gene: TRBJ2-3; clone size: few; CDR3 protein: CASSLSGGTGDTQYF; CDR3 DNA: TGTGCCAGCAGCTTAAGCGGGGGCACCGGGGATACGCAGTATTTT
D gene: TRBD1; V gene: TRBV6-6; J gene: TRBJ1-1; clone size: few; CDR3 protein: CASSRDRGTEAFF; CDR3 DNA: TGTGCCAGCAGCCGGGACAGGGGAACTGAAGCTTTCTTT
D gene: NA; V gene: TRBV27; J gene: TRBJ1-5; clone size: many; CDR3 protein: CASSFSLRGDQPQHF; CDR3 DNA: TGTGCCAGCAGTTTCTCCCTTCGGGGGGATCAGCCCCAGCATTTT
D gene: NA; V gene: TRBV5-1; J gene: TRBJ1-1; clone size: many; CDR3 protein: CASSLRGRDAEAFF; CDR3 DNA: TGCGCCAGCAGCTTACGGGGGCGCGACGCTGAAGCTTTCTTT
D gene: NA; V gene: TRBV6-5; J gene: TRBJ1-5; clone size: many; CDR3 protein: CASSLEEFGGNQPQHF; CDR3 DNA: TGTGCCAGCAGCCTAGAGGAGTTTGGAGGCAATCAGCCCCAGCATTTT
D gene: NA; V gene: TRBV12-3/TRBV12-4; J gene: TRBJ1-2; clone size: many; CDR3 protein: CASSFSGRTNYGYTF; CDR3 DNA: TGTGCCAGCAGTTTCTCCGGCAGAACTAACTATGGCTACACCTTC
D gene: NA; V gene: TRBV7-2; J gene: TRBJ2-6; clone size: NA; CDR3 protein: CASSLRQHSGANVLTF; CDR3 DNA: TGTGCCAGCAGCCTAAGACAGCACTCTGGGGCCAACGTCCTGACTTTC
D gene: TRBD2; V gene: TRBV7-2; J gene: TRBJ2-3; clone size: many; CDR3 protein: CASSLDGGAGDTQYF; CDR3 DNA: TGTGCCAGCAGCTTAGACGGGGGGGCCGGAGATACGCAGTATTTT
D gene: NA; V gene: TRBV24-1; J gene: TRBJ2-5; clone size: many; CDR3 protein: CATSDGGLQETQYF; CDR3 DNA: TGTGCCACCAGTGACGGGGGCTTGCAAGAGACCCAGTACTTC
D gene: TRBD1; V gene: TRBV7-2; J gene: TRBJ2-2; clone size: many; CDR3 protein: CASSLSPWTGSAGELFF; CDR3 DNA: TGTGCCAGCAGCTTAAGCCCCTGGACAGGATCCGCCGGGGAGCTGTTTTTT
D gene: TRBD1; V gene: TRBV5-1; J gene: TRBJ1-2; clone size: many; CDR3 protein: CASSSTTGGGYGYTF; CDR3 DNA: TGCGCCAGCAGTTCTACGACAGGGGGCGGCTATGGCTACACCTTC
D gene: NA; V gene: TRBV2; J gene: TRBJ2-6; clone size: few; CDR3 protein: CASSDIAGSPAGANVLTF; CDR3 DNA: TGTGCCAGCAGTGATATAGCAGGGTCCCCAGCTGGGGCCAACGTCCTGACTTTC
D gene: TRBD1; V gene: TRBV7-9; J gene: TRBJ2-3; clone size: NA; CDR3 protein: CATPLSGQGATDTQYF; CDR3 DNA: TGTGCCACCCCGCTATCGGGACAGGGGGCAACAGATACGCAGTATTTT
D gene: NA; V gene: TRBV4-3; J gene: TRBJ2-5; clone size: many; CDR3 protein: CASSQDPPLGQETQYF; CDR3 DNA: TGCGCCAGCAGCCAAGACCCACCCCTGGGGCAAGAGACCCAGTACTTC
D gene: NA; V gene: TRBV7-3; J gene: TRBJ1-1; clone size: many; CDR3 protein: CASSLFKDTEAFF; CDR3 DNA: TGTGCCAGCAGCTTGTTTAAGGACACTGAAGCTTTCTTT